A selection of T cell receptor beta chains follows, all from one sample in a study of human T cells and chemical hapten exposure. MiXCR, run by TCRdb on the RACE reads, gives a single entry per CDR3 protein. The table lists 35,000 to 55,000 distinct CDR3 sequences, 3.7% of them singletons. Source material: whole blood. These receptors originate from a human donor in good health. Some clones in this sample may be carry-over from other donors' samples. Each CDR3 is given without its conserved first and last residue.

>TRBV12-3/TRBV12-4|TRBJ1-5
ASSLGQVNQPQH
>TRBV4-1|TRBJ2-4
ASSLLAGGGLAKNIQY
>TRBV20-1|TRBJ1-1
SAPVSNTEAF
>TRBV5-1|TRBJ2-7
ASSLGTGGIYEQY
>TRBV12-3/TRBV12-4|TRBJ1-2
ASSPVPGPMDGYT
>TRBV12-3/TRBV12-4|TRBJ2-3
ASSLSGSTDTQY
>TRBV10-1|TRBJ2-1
ASSESASGRFGEQF
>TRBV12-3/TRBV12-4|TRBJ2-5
ASSPRRGGPQETQY
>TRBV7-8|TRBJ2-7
ASSLAGTQPHEQY
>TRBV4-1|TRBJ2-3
ASSQDSSGRADTQY
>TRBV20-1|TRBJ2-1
TLGGKGLAINEQF